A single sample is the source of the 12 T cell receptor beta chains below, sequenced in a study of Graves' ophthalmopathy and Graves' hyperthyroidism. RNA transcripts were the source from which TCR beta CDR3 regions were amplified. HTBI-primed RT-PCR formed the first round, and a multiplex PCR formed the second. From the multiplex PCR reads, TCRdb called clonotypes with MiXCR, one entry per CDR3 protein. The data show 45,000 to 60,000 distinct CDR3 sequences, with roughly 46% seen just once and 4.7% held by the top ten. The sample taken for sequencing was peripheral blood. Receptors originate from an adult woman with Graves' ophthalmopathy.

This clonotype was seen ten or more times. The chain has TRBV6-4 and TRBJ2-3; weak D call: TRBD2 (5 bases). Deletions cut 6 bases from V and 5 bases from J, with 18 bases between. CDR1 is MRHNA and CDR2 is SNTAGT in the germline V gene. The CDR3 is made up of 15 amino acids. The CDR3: CASRKGEWDGDTQYF. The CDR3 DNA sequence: TGTGCCAGCAGAAAGGGAGAGTGGGATGGAGATACGCAGTATTTT.

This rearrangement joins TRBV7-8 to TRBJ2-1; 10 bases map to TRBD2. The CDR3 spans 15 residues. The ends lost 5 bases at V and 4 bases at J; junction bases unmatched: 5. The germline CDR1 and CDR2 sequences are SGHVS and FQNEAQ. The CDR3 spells CASSLLLAGYNEQFF. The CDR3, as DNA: TGTGCCAGCAGCCTACTACTAGCGGGGTACAATGAGCAGTTCTTC.

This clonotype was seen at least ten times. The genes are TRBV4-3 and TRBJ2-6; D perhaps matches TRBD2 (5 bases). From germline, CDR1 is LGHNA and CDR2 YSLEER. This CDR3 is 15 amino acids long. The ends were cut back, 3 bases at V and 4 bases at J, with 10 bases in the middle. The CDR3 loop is CASSHQVAGANVLTF. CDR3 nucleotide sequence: TGCGCCAGCAGCCATCAGGTAGCGGGGGCCAACGTCCTGACTTTC.

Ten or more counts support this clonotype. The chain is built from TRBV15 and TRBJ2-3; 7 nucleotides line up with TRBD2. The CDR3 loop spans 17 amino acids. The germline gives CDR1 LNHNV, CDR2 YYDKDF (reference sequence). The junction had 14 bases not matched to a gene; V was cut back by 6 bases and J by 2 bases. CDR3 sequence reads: CATRGREGPLFTDTQYF. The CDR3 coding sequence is TGTGCCACCAGAGGGAGGGAGGGTCCCCTTTTCACAGATACGCAGTATTTT. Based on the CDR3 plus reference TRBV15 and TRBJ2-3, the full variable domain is DAMVIQNPRYQVTQFGKPVTLSCSQTLNHNVMYWYQQKSSQAPKLLFHYYDKDFNNEADTPDNFQSRRPNTSFCFLDIRSPGLGDTAMYLCATRGREGPLFTDTQYFGPGTRLTVL.

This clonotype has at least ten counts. The CDR3 spells CASSLNSGSYGYTF. The CDR3 nucleotides read TGCGCCAGCAGCCTTAATTCCGGGAGCTATGGCTACACCTTC. The chain uses TRBV4-1 and TRBJ1-2, with D unclear. V was clipped by 4 bases and J by 4 bases, with 13 bases between them. This CDR3 contains 14 residues. Germline V CDR1 and CDR2: MGHRA, YSYEKL.

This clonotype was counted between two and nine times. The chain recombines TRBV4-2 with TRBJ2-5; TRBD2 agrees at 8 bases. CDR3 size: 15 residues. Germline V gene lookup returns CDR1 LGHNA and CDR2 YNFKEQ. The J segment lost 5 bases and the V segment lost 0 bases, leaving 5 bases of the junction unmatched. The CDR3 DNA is TGTGCCAGCAGCCAAGACGCGGGAGGTGGGGAGACCCAGTACTTC. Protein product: CASSQDAGGGETQYF.

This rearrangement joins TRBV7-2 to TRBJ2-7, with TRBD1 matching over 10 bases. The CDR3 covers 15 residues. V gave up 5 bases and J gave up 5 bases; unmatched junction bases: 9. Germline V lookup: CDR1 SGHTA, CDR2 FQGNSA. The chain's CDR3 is CASSPGTGDFDEQYF. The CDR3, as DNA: TGTGCCAGCAGCCCCGGGACAGGGGACTTCGACGAGCAGTACTTC.

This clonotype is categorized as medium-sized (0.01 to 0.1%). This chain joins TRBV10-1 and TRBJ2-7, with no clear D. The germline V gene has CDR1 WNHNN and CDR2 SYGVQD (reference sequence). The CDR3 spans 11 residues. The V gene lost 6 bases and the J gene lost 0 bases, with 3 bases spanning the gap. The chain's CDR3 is CASSNSYEQYF. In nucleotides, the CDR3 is TGCGCCAGCAGCAACTCCTACGAGCAGTACTTC.

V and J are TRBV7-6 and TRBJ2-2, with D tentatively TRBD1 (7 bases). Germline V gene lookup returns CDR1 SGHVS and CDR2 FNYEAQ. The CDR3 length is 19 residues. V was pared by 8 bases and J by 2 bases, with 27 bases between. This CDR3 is CASRRGQSISPSNTGELFF. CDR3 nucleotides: TGTGCCAGCCGGAGGGGGCAATCAATCAGCCCCAGCAACACCGGGGAGCTGTTTTTT.

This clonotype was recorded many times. DNA of the CDR3: TGTGCCAGCAGCAGGATGGGACTACTCCTCAATGAGCAGTTCTTC. It codes for CASSRMGLLLNEQFF. This chain uses TRBV28 with TRBJ2-1, with 7 bases lining up with TRBD2. With V trimmed by 6 bases and J by 6 bases, 11 bases remained unmatched. CDR1 and CDR2 (germline): MDHEN, SYDVKM. There are 15 residues in the CDR3.

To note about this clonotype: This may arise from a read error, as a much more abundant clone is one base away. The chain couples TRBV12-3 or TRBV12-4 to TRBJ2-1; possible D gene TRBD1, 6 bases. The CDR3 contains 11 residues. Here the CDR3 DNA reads TGTGTCAGCAGTCACGGACGAGGGGGTTTCTTC. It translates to CVSSHGRGGFF.

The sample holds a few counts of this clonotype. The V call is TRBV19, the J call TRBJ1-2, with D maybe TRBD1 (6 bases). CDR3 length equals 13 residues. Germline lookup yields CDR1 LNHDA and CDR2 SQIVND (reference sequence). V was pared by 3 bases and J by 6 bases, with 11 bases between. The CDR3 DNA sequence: TGTGCCAGTAGTATCACAGGGATGGATGGCTACACCTTC. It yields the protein CASSITGMDGYTF.